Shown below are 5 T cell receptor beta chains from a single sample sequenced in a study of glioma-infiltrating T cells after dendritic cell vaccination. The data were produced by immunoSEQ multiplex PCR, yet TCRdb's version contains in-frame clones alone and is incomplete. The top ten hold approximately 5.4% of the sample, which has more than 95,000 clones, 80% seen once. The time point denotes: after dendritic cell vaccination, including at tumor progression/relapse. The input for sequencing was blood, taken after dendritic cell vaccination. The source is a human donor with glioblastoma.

The CDR3 is CASSLTISFHYGYTF. The CDR3 nucleotides are TGTGCCAGTAGTTTGACTATCTCATTCCACTATGGCTACACCTTC. The chain couples TRBV19 to TRBJ1-2; D unclear. The germline gives CDR1 LNHDA, CDR2 SQIVND (reference sequence). Trimming took off 5 bases at V and 3 bases at J, with 16 bases between the two ends. CDR3 size: 15 residues.

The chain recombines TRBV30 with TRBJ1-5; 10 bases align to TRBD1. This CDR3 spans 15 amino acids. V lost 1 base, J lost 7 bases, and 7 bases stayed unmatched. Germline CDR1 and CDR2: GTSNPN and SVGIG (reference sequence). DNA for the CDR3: TGTGCCTGGAGTGGGGACAGGGGAAAGTGGCAGCCCCAGCATTTT. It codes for CAWSGDRGKWQPQHF.

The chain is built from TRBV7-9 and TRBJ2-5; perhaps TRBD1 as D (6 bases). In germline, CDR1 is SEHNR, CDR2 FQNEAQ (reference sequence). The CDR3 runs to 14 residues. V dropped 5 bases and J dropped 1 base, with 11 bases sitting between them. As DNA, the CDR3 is TGTGCCAGCAGCCCCCGACAGGCCCAAGAGACCCAGTACTTC. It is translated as CASSPRQAQETQYF.

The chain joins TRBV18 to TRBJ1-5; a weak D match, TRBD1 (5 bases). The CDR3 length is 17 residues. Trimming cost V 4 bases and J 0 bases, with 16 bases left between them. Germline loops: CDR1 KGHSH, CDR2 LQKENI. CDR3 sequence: CASSRGRGQYSNQPQHF. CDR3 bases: TGTGCCAGCTCACGGGGTAGGGGCCAGTATAGCAATCAGCCCCAGCATTTT.

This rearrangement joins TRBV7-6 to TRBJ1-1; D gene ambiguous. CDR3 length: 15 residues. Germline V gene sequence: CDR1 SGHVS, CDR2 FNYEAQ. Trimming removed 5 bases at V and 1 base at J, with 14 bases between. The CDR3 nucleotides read TGTGCCAGCAGCCCCTGGGAGGGAGGGAACACTGAAGCTTTCTTT. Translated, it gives CASSPWEGGNTEAFF.